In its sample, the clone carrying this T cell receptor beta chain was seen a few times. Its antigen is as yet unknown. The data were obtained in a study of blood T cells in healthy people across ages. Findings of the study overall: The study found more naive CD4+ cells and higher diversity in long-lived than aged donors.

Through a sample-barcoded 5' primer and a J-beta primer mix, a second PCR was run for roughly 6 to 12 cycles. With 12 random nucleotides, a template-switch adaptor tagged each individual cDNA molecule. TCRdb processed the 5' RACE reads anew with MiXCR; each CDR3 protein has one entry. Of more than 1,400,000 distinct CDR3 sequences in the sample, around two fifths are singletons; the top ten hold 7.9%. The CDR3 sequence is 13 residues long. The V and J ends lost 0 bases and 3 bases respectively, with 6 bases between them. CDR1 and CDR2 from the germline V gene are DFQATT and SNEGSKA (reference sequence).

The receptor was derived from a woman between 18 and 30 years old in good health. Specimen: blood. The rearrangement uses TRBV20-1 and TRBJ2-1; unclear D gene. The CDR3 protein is CSARERFYNEQFF. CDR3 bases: TGCAGTGCTAGAGAGCGGTTCTACAATGAGCAGTTCTTC.